This entry is about one T cell receptor (beta chain). Its antigen is unknown. Patients aged 18 to 65 had newly diagnosed hyperthyroidism lasting under 2 months. A patient was excluded if there was uncontrolled infection, other autoimmune disease, pregnancy or lactation. This sample was taken from a study of T cells in Graves' hyperthyroidism and ophthalmopathy. Findings and caveats of the study: Blood also contained most expanded thyroid clonotypes above 0.001. Ophthalmopathy, which appeared later, was predicted by the model a median 6.5 months before onset.

Amplification yielded TCR beta CDR3 regions, with RNA transcripts as the source. HTBI primers drove first-round RT-PCR of the TCR CDR3. MiXCR, run by TCRdb on the multiplex PCR reads, gives a single entry per CDR3 protein. The data hold under 700,000 distinct CDR3 sequences, with about half observed a single time. The specimen was peripheral blood or thyroid tissue (not recorded which). The clonotype was recovered from a young woman with Graves' hyperthyroidism.

The CDR3 DNA follows: TGTGCCAGCAGTTTATCACAGGGGCTTGGGAAACTGTTTTTT. Translating it yields CASSLSQGLGKLFF. The chain employs TRBV7-7 and TRBJ1-4; 7 nucleotides agree with TRBD1. The CDR3 contains 14 residues. V was pared by 6 bases and J by 11 bases, with 12 bases of the junction left unmatched. In germline, CDR1 is SSHAT, CDR2 FNYEAQ (reference sequence).